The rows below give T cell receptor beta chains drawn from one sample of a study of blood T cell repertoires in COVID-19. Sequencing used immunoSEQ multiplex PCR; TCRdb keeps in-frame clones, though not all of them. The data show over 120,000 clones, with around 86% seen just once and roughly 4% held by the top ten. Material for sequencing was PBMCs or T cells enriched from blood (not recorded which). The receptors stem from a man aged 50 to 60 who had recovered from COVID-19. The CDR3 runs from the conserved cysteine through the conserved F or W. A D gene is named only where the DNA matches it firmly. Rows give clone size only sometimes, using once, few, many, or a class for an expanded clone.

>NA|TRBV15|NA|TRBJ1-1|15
TGTGCCACCAGCAGAAACAGGGCGAAGGGCACTGAAGCTTTCTTT
CATSRNRAKGTEAFF
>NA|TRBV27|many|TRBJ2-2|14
TGTGCCAGCAGCAAGACTATTAACACCGGGGAGCTGTTTTTT
CASSKTINTGELFF
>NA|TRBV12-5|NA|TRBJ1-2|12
TGTGCTAGTGGTTTGGCCTTGGAGGGAATTACCTTC
CASGLALEGITF
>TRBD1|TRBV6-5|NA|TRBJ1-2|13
TGTGCCAGCACGACAGGGGTGGCTTATGGCTACACCTTC
CASTTGVAYGYTF
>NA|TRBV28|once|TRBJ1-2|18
TGTGCCAGCAGTAATCTCGCGGTGAACGAGAGATATAACTATGGCTACACCTTC
CASSNLAVNERYNYGYTF
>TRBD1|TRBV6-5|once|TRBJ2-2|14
TGTGCCAGCAGACCAGGGGGTAACACCGGGGAGCTGTTTTTT
CASRPGGNTGELFF
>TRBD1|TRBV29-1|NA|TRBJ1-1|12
TGCAGCGTTGGGACAGGGGCCACTGAAGCTTTCTTT
CSVGTGATEAFF
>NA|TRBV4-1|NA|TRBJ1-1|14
TGCGCCAGCAGCCAAGTACAGGGTTACACTGAAGCTTTCTTT
CASSQVQGYTEAFF
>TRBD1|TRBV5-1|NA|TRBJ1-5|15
TGCGCCAGCAGCTTGGGGACAGGGGGAAATCAGCCCCAGCATTTT
CASSLGTGGNQPQHF
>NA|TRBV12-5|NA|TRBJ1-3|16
TGTGCTAGTGGTTTGGGTGCAGCTAGCTCTGGAAACACCATATATTTT
CASGLGAASSGNTIYF
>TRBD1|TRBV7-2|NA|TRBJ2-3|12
TGTGCCAGCGGGACAGGATACCGTACGCAGTATTTT
CASGTGYRTQYF
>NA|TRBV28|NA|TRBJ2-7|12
TGTGCCAGCAGACACAGCTCCTACGAGCAGTACTTC
CASRHSSYEQYF
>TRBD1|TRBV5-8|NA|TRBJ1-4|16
TGTGCCAGCAGCTTGTTCGTCGGACAGGGGGCTGAAAAACTGTTTTTT
CASSLFVGQGAEKLFF
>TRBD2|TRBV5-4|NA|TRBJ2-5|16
TGTGCCAGCAGCTTGACGATAGCGGGGGGGCTGGAGACCCAGTACTTC
CASSLTIAGGLETQYF
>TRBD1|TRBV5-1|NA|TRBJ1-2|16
TGCGCCAGCAGCTGGGGACAGGGTGAAGCTAACTATGGCTACACCTTC
CASSWGQGEANYGYTF
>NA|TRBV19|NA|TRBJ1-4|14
TGTGCCAGTAGTATGCGTGGTGGCAGGGAAAAACTGTTTTTT
CASSMRGGREKLFF
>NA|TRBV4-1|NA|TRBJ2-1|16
TGCGCCAGCAGCCAAGAAGGCGCGGGGGCTTCAGGCGAGCAGTTCTTC
CASSQEGAGASGEQFF
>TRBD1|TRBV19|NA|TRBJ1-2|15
TGTGCCAGTAGACAGGGACAGGGGGCCAGGAATGGCTACACCTTC
CASRQGQGARNGYTF
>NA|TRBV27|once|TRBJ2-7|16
TGTGCCAGCAGTTTCTCTACGGGAGAAAACTCCTACGAGCAGTACTTC
CASSFSTGENSYEQYF
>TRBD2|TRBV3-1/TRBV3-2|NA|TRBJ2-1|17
TGTGCCAGCAGCCAACAAATGACTAGCGGTCCGTACAATGAGCAGTTCTTC
CASSQQMTSGPYNEQFF
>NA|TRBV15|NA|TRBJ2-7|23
TGTGCCACCAGCAGAGACCGACAGGGATTAGCTAGCGGGTACGCGAGAAGAGCCTACGAGCAGTACTTC
CATSRDRQGLASGYARRAYEQYF
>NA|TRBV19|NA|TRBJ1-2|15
TGTGCCAGTAGTATAGGCCCCCGCCCGGCGGGTGGCTACACCTTC
CASSIGPRPAGGYTF
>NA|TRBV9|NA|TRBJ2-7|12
TGTGCCAGCAGTCGCGGAGGGGTCGAGCAGTACTTC
CASSRGGVEQYF
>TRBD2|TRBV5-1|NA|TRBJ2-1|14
TGCGCCAGCAGCGGGGGGACTAGCGTTAATGAGCAGTTCTTC
CASSGGTSVNEQFF
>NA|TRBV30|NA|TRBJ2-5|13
TGTGCCTGGAGTGGGGCAGACCCAGAGACCCAGTACTTC
CAWSGADPETQYF
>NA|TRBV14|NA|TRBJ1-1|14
TGTGCCAGCAGCCAATTTACAGGGAACACTGAAGCTTTCTTT
CASSQFTGNTEAFF
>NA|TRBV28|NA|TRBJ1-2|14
TGTGCCAGCAGTTTAGATCCCTCTCGCAGGGGCTACACCTTC
CASSLDPSRRGYTF
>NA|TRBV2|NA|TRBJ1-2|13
TGTGCCAGCAGTGTCGCCGTAGACTATGGCTACACCTTC
CASSVAVDYGYTF
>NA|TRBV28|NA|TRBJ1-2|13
TGTGCCAGCGCAGTAAGGGGGAACTATGGCTACACCTTC
CASAVRGNYGYTF
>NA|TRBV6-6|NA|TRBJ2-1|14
TGTGCCAGCAGTTACCGGAGCTCCTACAATGAGCAGTTCTTC
CASSYRSSYNEQFF
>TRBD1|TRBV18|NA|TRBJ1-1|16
TGTGCCAGCTCACGGCGGACAGGGGGCGGGAACACTGAAGCTTTCTTT
CASSRRTGGGNTEAFF
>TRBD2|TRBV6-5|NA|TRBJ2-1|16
TGTGCCAGCAGTTCCCGGACTAGCGGTTTCGGAAAAGAGCAGTTCTTC
CASSSRTSGFGKEQFF
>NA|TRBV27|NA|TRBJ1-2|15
TGTGCCAGCAGTGTACAGGCAAACGATCTATATGGCTACACCTTC
CASSVQANDLYGYTF